Shown below are 3 T cell receptor beta chains from a single sample sequenced in a study of blood T cells in healthy people across ages. A J-beta primer mix and a sample-barcoded 5' primer were used in a second PCR of roughly 6 to 11 cycles. TCRdb reanalysed the 5' RACE reads using MiXCR and keeps one entry per CDR3 protein. The table lists 800,000 to 1,300,000 distinct CDR3 sequences, less than 25% of them singletons. These data are also associated with another study on T cells of mothers and their children.

Sequences were obtained from blood. The receptors shown here come from a girl aged 2 to 9 in good health.

This chain joins TRBV20-1 and TRBJ2-1; the D is unclear. The DNA end is more similar to TRBJ2-5, so the J call may be wrong. CDR1 DFQATT and CDR2 SNEGSKA come from the germline V gene (reference sequence). The CDR3 extends over 15 amino acids. DNA for the CDR3: TGCAGTGCCACGGACCAAGGCAAGTTCTGGAAGACCCAGTACTTC. This codes for CSATDQGKFWKTQYF.

V and J are TRBV6-1 and TRBJ1-1; D might be TRBD1 (5 bases). CDR1 is MNHNS, CDR2 SASEGT, per germline. The CDR3 sequence is 15 residues long. Trimming stripped 6 bases from V and 1 base from J, with 15 bases between. The chain's CDR3 is CASSNSDRGNTEAFF. CDR3 bases: TGTGCCAGCAGCAATTCAGACAGAGGGAACACTGAAGCTTTCTTT.

Comment on this clonotype: One end of the junction is discordant with germline, which a read error may explain. The rearrangement uses TRBV7-2 and TRBJ2-4, with D unresolved. CDR3 size: 15 residues. From germline, CDR1 is SGHTA and CDR2 FQGNSA. The CDR3 DNA reads TGTGCCAGCAGCGCCGGTCTGTCGGCCAGAAACATTCAGTACTTC. Protein sequence: CASSAGLSARNIQYF.